This T cell receptor (beta chain) originates from a study of blood T cell repertoires in COVID-19. Study summary: The United States, Italy and Spain provided the acute and convalescent COVID-19 samples. PBMCs, B-cell-depleted T cells, or T cells provided the cDNA or gDNA that made up the material.

Authors' processing steps: The authors estimated nucleated cell counts from reference gene primer amplification. TCRdb's copy holds only in-frame clones and misses some; the assay was immunoSEQ multiplex PCR. V and J calls and clone size follow that table, whereas D and trimming were derived from the DNA. The data hold 100,000 to 150,000 clones, with approximately 82% observed a single time. This clonotype was obtained from a woman in her 50s with acute or convalescent COVID-19. Input material: peripheral blood.

Here the CDR3 reads CASSPGGSGYTF. DNA of the CDR3: TGTGCCAGCAGTCCAGGGGGATCTGGCTACACCTTC. The chain couples TRBV12-3 or TRBV12-4 to TRBJ1-2; 7 positions match TRBD1. The ends lost 5 bases at V and 7 bases at J; junction bases unmatched: 4. This CDR3 spans 12 amino acids.